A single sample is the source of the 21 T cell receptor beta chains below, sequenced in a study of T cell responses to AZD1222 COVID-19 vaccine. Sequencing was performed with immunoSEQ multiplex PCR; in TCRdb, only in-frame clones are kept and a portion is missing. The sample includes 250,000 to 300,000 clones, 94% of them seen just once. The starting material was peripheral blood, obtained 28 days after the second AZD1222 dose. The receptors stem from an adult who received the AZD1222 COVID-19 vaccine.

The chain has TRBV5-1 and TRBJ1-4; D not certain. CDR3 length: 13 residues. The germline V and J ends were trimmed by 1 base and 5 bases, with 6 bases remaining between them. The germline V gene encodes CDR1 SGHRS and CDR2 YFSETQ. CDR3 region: CASSLFLNEKLFF. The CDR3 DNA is TGCGCCAGCAGCTTGTTCCTGAATGAAAAACTGTTTTTT.

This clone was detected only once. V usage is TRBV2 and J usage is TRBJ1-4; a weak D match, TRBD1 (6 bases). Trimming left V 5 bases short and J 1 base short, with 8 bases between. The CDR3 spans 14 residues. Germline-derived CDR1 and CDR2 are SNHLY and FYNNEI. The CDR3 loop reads CASSTGRTNEKLFF. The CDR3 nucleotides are TGTGCCAGCAGTACAGGGAGAACTAATGAAAAACTGTTTTTT.

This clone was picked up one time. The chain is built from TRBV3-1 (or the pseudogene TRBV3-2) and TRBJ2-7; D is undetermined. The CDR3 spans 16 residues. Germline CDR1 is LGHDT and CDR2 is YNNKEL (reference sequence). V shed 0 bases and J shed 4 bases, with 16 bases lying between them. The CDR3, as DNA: TGTGCCAGCAGCCAAGAGCCACCCCGGAGACGGTACGAGCAGTACTTC. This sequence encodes CASSQEPPRRRYEQYF.

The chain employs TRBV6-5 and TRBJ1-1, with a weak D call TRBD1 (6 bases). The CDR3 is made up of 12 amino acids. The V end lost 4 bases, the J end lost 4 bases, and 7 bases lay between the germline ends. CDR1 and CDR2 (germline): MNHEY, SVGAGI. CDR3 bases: TGTGCCAGCAGTTCGACAGGCACTGAAGCTTTCTTT. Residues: CASSSTGTEAFF.

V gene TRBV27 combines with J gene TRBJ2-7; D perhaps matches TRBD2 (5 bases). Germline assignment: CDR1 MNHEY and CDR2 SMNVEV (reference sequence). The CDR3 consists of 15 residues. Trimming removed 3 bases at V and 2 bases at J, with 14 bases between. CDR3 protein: CASSLPSVEAYEQYF. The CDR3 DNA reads TGTGCCAGCAGTTTGCCCTCGGTGGAGGCCTACGAGCAGTACTTC.

The CDR3 is CASSFQVANYGYTF. CDR3 coding DNA: TGTGCCAGCAGCTTTCAGGTCGCTAACTATGGCTACACCTTC. The rearrangement uses TRBV7-9 and TRBJ1-2; the D is unclear. The CDR3 runs to 14 residues. Per the germline V gene, CDR1 is SEHNR and CDR2 is FQNEAQ (reference sequence). V gave up 3 bases and J gave up 0 bases, with 8 bases separating them.

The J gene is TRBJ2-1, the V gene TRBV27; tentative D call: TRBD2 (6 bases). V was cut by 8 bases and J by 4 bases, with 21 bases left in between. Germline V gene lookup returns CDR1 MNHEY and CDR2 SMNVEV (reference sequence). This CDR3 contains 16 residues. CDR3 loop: CASSSYRGGTYNEQFF. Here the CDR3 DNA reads TGTGCCAGCTCCTCGTACCGTGGAGGGACTTACAATGAGCAGTTCTTC.

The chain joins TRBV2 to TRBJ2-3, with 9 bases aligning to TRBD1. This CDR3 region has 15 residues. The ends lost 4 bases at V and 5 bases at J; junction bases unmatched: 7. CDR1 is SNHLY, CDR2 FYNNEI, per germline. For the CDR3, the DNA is TGTGCCAGCAGTGTAGGGACAGGGAAGGGAGATACGCAGTATTTT. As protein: CASSVGTGKGDTQYF.

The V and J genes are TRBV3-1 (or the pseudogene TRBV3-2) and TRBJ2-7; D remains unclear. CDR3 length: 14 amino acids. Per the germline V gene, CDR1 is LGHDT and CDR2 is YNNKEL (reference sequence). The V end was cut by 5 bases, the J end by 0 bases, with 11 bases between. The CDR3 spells CASSSYSSSYEQYF. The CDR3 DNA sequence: TGTGCCAGCAGCTCCTATAGCAGCTCCTACGAGCAGTACTTC.

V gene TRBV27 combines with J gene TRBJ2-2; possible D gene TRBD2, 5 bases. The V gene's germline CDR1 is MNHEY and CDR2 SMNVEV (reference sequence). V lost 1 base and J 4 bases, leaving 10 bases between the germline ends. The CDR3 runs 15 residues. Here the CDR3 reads CASSLLRRSTGELFF. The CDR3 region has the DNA TGTGCCAGCAGTTTATTGCGGAGGAGCACCGGGGAGCTGTTTTTT.

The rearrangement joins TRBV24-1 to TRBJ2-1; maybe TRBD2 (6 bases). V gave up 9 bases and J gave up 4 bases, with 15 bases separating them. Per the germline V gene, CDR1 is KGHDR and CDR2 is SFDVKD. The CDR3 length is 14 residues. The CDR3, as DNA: TGTGCCACCGAGAGACGGGGGAGTTACAATGAGCAGTTCTTC. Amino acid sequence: CATERRGSYNEQFF.

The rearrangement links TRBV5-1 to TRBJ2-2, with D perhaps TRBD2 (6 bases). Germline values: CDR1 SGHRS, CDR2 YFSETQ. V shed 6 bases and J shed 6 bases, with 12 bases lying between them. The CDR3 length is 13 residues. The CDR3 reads CASNPGGAGELFF. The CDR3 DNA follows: TGCGCCAGCAATCCCGGAGGGGCCGGGGAGCTGTTTTTT.

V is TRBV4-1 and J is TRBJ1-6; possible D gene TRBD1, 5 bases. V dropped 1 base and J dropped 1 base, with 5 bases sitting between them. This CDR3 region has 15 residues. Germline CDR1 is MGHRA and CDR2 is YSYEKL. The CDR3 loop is CASSQGQSYNSPLHF. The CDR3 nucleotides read TGCGCCAGCAGCCAAGGACAGTCCTATAATTCACCCCTCCACTTT.

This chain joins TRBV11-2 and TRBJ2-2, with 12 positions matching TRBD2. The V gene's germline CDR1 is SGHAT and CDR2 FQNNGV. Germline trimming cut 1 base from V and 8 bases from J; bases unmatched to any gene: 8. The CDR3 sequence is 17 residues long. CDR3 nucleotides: TGTGCCAGCAGCTTAGGGGTGACTAGCGGGAGCGCTGGGGAGCTGTTTTTT. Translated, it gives CASSLGVTSGSAGELFF.

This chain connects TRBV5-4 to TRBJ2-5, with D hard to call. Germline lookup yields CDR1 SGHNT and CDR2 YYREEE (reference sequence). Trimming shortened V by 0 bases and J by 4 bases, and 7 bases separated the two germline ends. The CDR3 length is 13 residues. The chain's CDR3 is CASSLEWGETQYF. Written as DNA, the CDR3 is TGTGCCAGCAGCTTGGAATGGGGAGAGACCCAGTACTTC. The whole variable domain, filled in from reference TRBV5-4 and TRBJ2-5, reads ETGVTQSPTHLIKTRGQQVTLRCSSQSGHNTVSWYQQALGQGPQFIFQYYREEENGRGNFPPRFSGLQFPNYSSELNVNALELDDSALYLCASSLEWGETQYFGPGTRLLVL.

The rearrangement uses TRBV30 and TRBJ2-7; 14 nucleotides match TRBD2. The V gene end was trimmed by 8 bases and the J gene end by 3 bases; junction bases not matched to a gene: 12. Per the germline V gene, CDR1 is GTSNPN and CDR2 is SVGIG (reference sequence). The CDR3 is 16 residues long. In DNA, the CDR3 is TGTGCCGCAATCCCGACTAGCGGGAGGGCCTTCTACGAGCAGTACTTC. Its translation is CAAIPTSGRAFYEQYF.

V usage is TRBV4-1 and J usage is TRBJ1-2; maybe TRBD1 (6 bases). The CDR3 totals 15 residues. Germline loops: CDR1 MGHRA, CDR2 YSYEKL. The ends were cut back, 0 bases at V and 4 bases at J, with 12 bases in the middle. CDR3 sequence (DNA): TGCGCCAGCAGCCAAGAAGGGACACACCCCTATGGCTACACCTTC. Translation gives CASSQEGTHPYGYTF.

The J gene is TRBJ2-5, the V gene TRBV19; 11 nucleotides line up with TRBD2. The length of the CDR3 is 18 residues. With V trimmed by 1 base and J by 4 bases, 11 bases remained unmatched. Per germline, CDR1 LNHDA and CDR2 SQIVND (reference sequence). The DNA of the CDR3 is TGTGCCAGTAGTATAGGGTCTCGGGGGCTAGCGGGGGGAGAGACCCAGTACTTC. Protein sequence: CASSIGSRGLAGGETQYF.

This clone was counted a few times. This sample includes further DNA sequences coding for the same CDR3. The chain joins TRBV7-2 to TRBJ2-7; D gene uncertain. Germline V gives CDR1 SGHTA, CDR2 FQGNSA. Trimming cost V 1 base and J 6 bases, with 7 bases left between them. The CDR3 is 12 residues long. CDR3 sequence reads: CASSLGRGEQYF. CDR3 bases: TGTGCCAGCAGCTTAGGTCGTGGCGAGCAGTACTTC.

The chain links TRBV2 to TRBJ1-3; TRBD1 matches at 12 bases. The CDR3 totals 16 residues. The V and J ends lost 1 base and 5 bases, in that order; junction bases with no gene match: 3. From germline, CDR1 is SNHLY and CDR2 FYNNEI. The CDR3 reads CASSEGGQGARNTIYF. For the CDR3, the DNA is TGTGCCAGCAGTGAAGGGGGACAGGGGGCTAGAAACACCATATATTTT.

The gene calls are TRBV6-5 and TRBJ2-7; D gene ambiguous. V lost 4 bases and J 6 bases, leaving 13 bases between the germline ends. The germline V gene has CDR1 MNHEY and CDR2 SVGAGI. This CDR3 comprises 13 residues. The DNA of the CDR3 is TGTGCCAGCAGTTCCCAGTTGGAAGCCGAGCAGTACTTC. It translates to CASSSQLEAEQYF.